This passage covers 16 T cell receptor beta chains from one sample sequenced in a study of shared clonotypes between healthy human individuals. The protocol was immunoSEQ multiplex PCR, while the TCRdb copy is restricted to in-frame clones and leaves out a portion. The sample lists about 2.1 million clones; 93% were seen once. Terminally differentiated effector memory CD45RA+ cells were left out of the naive CD8 fraction, which was CD45RO-negative and positively selected for CCR7. Sample: naive CD8+ T cells from PBMCs. The receptors shown here come from a man between 18 and 35 years old in good health. Some clones in this sample may be carry-over from other donors' samples.

The chain recombines TRBV28 with TRBJ2-3; 9 bases fit TRBD1. The CDR3 runs to 14 residues. Trimming took 6 bases from V and 4 from J; bases not matched to a gene: 5. Per the germline V gene, CDR1 is MDHEN and CDR2 is SYDVKM. The CDR3 here is CASRQTGGSDTQYF. For the CDR3, the DNA is TGTGCCAGCAGACAGACAGGGGGGTCAGATACGCAGTATTTT.

The chain employs TRBV19 and TRBJ2-3; D not certain. Germline CDR1 reads LNHDA; CDR2 reads SQIVND (reference sequence). The CDR3 contains 14 residues. V dropped 3 bases and J dropped 0 bases, with 7 bases sitting between them. The DNA of the CDR3 is TGTGCCAGTAGTATCTTCGGTAGCACAGATACGCAGTATTTT. Encoded protein: CASSIFGSTDTQYF.

The V call is TRBV5-5, the J call TRBJ1-5; no reliable D call. Between the trimmed V and J ends, which lost 1 base and 3 bases, there was a span of 8 bases. In germline, CDR1 is SGHKS, CDR2 YYEKEE (reference sequence). CDR3 size: 14 residues. The CDR3: CASSLWRANQPQHF. The CDR3 region has the DNA TGTGCCAGCAGCTTGTGGAGGGCCAATCAGCCCCAGCATTTT.

The chain recombines TRBV2 with TRBJ2-1; D perhaps matches TRBD2 (6 bases). This CDR3 contains 13 residues. Trimming removed 10 bases from V and 7 bases from J, with 17 bases in between. The germline V gene has CDR1 SNHLY and CDR2 FYNNEI. The CDR3, as DNA: TGTGCCATACAAGACGGGAGAGGGAATGAGCAGTTCTTC. Residues: CAIQDGRGNEQFF.

A single count supports this clone. The J gene is TRBJ2-3, the V gene TRBV9, with D possibly TRBD1 on 6 matching bases. Trimming stripped 3 bases from V and 6 bases from J, with 29 bases between. The CDR3 sequence is 19 residues long. Germline V gives CDR1 SGDLS, CDR2 YYNGEE. The chain's CDR3 is CASSDGQKDSVFDADTQYF. In DNA form, the CDR3 reads TGTGCCAGCAGCGATGGACAGAAAGATTCGGTCTTCGATGCGGATACGCAGTATTTT. The variable domain in full, with the rest retrieved from reference TRBV9 and TRBJ2-3, is DSGVTQTPKHLITATGQRVTLRCSPRSGDLSVYWYQQSLDQGLQFLIQYYNGEERAKGNILERFSAQQFPDLHSELNLSSLELGDSALYFCASSDGQKDSVFDADTQYFGPGTRLTVL.

This chain joins TRBV12-2 and TRBJ2-7; the table's D call, TRBD2, was not checked against the DNA. TRBV12-2 is a known pseudogene. The CDR3 is 18 amino acids. The CDR3 DNA is TGTGCAAGTCGCGAAAGTTGGACTAGCGGGGAATTGCCCTACGAGCAGTACTTC. Translation: CASRESWTSGELPYEQYF.

The rearrangement joins TRBV27 to TRBJ2-4; 14 positions agree with TRBD2. Germline CDR1 is MNHEY and CDR2 is SMNVEV (reference sequence). With V trimmed by 6 bases and J by 0 bases, 4 bases remained unmatched. The CDR3 is made up of 17 amino acids. This chain's CDR3 is CASSGLAGGIAKNIQYF. CDR3 DNA: TGTGCCAGCAGCGGACTAGCGGGGGGAATAGCCAAAAACATTCAGTACTTC.

This clone was counted between two and nine times. This chain joins TRBV18 and TRBJ2-2; 7 nucleotides align to TRBD1. Per germline, CDR1 KGHSH and CDR2 LQKENI. Germline trimming cut 3 bases from V and 1 base from J; bases unmatched to any gene: 2. This CDR3 contains 15 residues. CDR3 loop: CASSPRDRNTGELFF. The DNA of the CDR3 is TGTGCCAGCTCACCCCGGGACAGGAACACCGGGGAGCTGTTTTTT.

This clone occurred a few times. V is TRBV7-9 and J is TRBJ1-1; no firm D call. The germline CDR1 and CDR2 sequences are SEHNR and FQNEAQ (reference sequence). The CDR3 runs 12 residues. V lost 5 bases and J 14 bases, leaving 18 bases between the germline ends. Here the CDR3 reads CASSPEGAPSFF. The CDR3 DNA reads as TGTGCCAGCAGCCCCGAGGGCGCGCCCAGCTTCTTT.

The rearrangement joins TRBV7-8 to TRBJ2-7, with 7 nucleotides matching TRBD1. From germline, CDR1 is SGHVS and CDR2 FQNEAQ. The CDR3 extends over 18 amino acids. V was clipped by 4 bases and J by 5 bases; unmatched bases: 20. DNA for the CDR3: TGTGCCAGCAGCTCGTATACCACAGACAGGGTAACCCTGGACGAGCAGTACTTC. Translating gives CASSSYTTDRVTLDEQYF.

The chain joins TRBV5-1 to TRBJ2-7; TRBD1 matches 7 bases. The V and J ends lost 0 bases and 2 bases, in that order; junction bases with no gene match: 2. This CDR3 has 14 amino acids. The germline V gene has CDR1 SGHRS and CDR2 YFSETQ. CDR3 amino acids: CASSLERGPYEQYF. CDR3 coding DNA: TGCGCCAGCAGCTTGGAGAGGGGGCCCTACGAGCAGTACTTC.

V and J are TRBV27 and TRBJ1-2; TRBD1 is a possible D gene (6 bases). Germline CDR1 and CDR2: MNHEY and SMNVEV (reference sequence). Trimming cost V 6 bases and J 8 bases, with 10 bases left between them. The CDR3 has 11 amino acids. CDR3 residues: CASRGGLGYTF. The CDR3 bases are TGTGCCAGCAGAGGGGGTTTGGGCTACACCTTC.

The rearrangement links TRBV7-2 to TRBJ2-7, with 7 bases fitting TRBD1. The CDR3 contains 14 residues. The V gene end was trimmed by 2 bases and the J gene end by 5 bases; junction bases not matched to a gene: 6. In germline, CDR1 is SGHTA, CDR2 FQGNSA. DNA of the CDR3: TGTGCCAGCAGCTTAAGCAGGGGGATCCACGAGCAGTACTTC. Its translation: CASSLSRGIHEQYF.

The CDR3 protein is CASSLVFTDSYEQYF. Here the CDR3 DNA reads TGTGCCAGCAGTTTGGTCTTTACAGACTCCTACGAGCAGTACTTC. The chain employs TRBV28 and TRBJ2-7, with unresolved D. The germline V gene has CDR1 MDHEN and CDR2 SYDVKM. With 3 bases removed from V and 0 bases from J, the gap between germline ends came to 12 bases. The CDR3 loop spans 15 amino acids.

The chain employs TRBV27 and TRBJ1-1, with D uncertain. CDR1 MNHEY and CDR2 SMNVEV come from the germline V gene (reference sequence). V was cut by 6 bases and J by 2 bases, with 13 bases left in between. The CDR3 totals 14 residues. The DNA of the CDR3 is TGTGCCAGCAGAGTTTCCGGTTATAACACTGAAGCTTTCTTT. Amino acid sequence: CASRVSGYNTEAFF.

This chain connects TRBV19 to TRBJ2-2; 13 bases are shared with TRBD2. J gave up 4 bases and V 9 bases, and 11 bases lay outside the gene matches. The length of the CDR3 is 17 residues. Germline V gene lookup returns CDR1 LNHDA and CDR2 SQIVND (reference sequence). CDR3 nucleotide sequence: TGTGCCAGCACCGGGACTAGCGGGGCCCCGAGCACCGGGGAGCTGTTTTTT. This translates into CASTGTSGAPSTGELFF.